The 28 T cell receptor beta chains given below trace back to one sample, sequenced in a study of Graves' ophthalmopathy and Graves' hyperthyroidism. The TCR beta CDR3 regions underwent amplification from RNA transcripts. First-round RT-PCR relied on HTBI primers, and a second-round multiplex PCR came next. TCRdb called the multiplex PCR reads again in MiXCR, with one record for every CDR3 protein. The sample contains around 51,000 distinct CDR3 sequences, around 48% of which appear only once. Sequenced: peripheral blood. Receptors originate from an adult man with Graves' ophthalmopathy.

There are many counts of this clonotype. V and J are TRBV5-1 and TRBJ2-7; D not resolved. Trimming removed 1 base at V and 1 base at J, with 9 bases between. This CDR3 is 14 amino acids long. Germline lookup yields CDR1 SGHRS and CDR2 YFSETQ. CDR3 loop: CASSLNPGSYEQYF. The CDR3 bases are TGCGCCAGCAGCTTGAACCCAGGATCCTACGAGCAGTACTTC.

The chain has TRBV20-1 and TRBJ1-2; D is ambiguous. Trimming stripped 1 base from V and 6 bases from J, with 3 bases between. CDR1 DFQATT and CDR2 SNEGSKA come from the germline V gene (reference sequence). There are 10 residues in the CDR3. CDR3 DNA sequence: TGCAGTGCTAGAGCGGATGGCTACACCTTC. Protein: CSARADGYTF.

This clonotype has only one observation. V usage is TRBV10-3 and J usage is TRBJ2-7; a possible D gene is TRBD1 (5 bases). Trimming removed 4 bases from V and 3 bases from J, with 22 bases in between. The CDR3 spans 17 residues. Germline CDR1 ENHRY, CDR2 SYGVKD. The CDR3 nucleotides are TGTGCCATCAGTGCTAGAGACCATGTTTCAGGGTACTACGAGCAGTACTTC. Its protein product is CAISARDHVSGYYEQYF.

This sequence joins TRBV5-6 and TRBJ2-5; tentative D call: TRBD1 (5 bases). The CDR3 covers 13 residues. The germline V and J ends were trimmed by 4 bases and 5 bases, with 12 bases remaining between them. Germline V gene lookup returns CDR1 SGHDT and CDR2 YYEEEE. CDR3 sequence (DNA): TGTGCCAGCAGCCTGGTCAGGGCGGAGACCCAGTACTTC. Protein sequence: CASSLVRAETQYF.

The chain couples TRBV7-2 to TRBJ2-1; 9 bases agree with TRBD1. Germline loops: CDR1 SGHTA, CDR2 FQGNSA. Trimming took 4 bases from V and 5 from J; bases not matched to a gene: 6. CDR3 size: 15 residues. CDR3 DNA: TGTGCCAGCAGCTGGGGGACAGGGAGTAACAATGAGCAGTTCTTC. Protein product: CASSWGTGSNNEQFF.

The chain joins TRBV5-6 to TRBJ1-2; TRBD1 matches 8 bases. The V and J ends lost 4 bases and 0 bases, in that order; junction bases with no gene match: 5. This CDR3 is 15 amino acids long. The germline CDR1 and CDR2 sequences are SGHDT and YYEEEE. Here the CDR3 reads CASSPDRGTNYGYTF. CDR3 nucleotide sequence: TGTGCCAGCAGCCCCGACAGGGGCACTAACTATGGCTACACCTTC.

On this clonotype itself: A much larger clone lies a single base off, so this may be a read error. This is likely a read error, given that the CDR3 carries no conserved phenylalanine or tryptophan at its end. This chain joins TRBV28 and TRBJ1-5; TRBD1 is a possible D gene (5 bases). The ends were cut back, 1 base at V and 4 bases at J, with 11 bases in the middle. The CDR3 extends over 15 amino acids. CDR1 and CDR2 from the germline V gene are MDHEN and SYDVKM. The CDR3 region is CASSLFRGMNQPQHV. As DNA, the CDR3 is TGTGCCAGCAGTTTATTCCGGGGCATGAATCAGCCCCAGCATGTT.

The chain employs TRBV6-6 and TRBJ1-5, with TRBD1 matching 8 bases. Germline trimming cut 2 bases from V and 2 bases from J; bases unmatched to any gene: 5. Germline CDR1 MNHNY, CDR2 SVGAGI (reference sequence). The CDR3 extends over 16 amino acids. CDR3: CASSYGNRGGNQPQHF. CDR3 DNA: TGTGCCAGCAGTTACGGAAACAGGGGGGGCAATCAGCCCCAGCATTTT.

There are many counts of this clonotype. The chain joins TRBV7-9 to TRBJ2-7; 7 nucleotides align to TRBD2. Unmatched junction bases numbered 6, after V lost 3 bases and J lost 4 bases. The CDR3 runs to 14 residues. Germline loops: CDR1 SEHNR, CDR2 FQNEAQ (reference sequence). DNA of the CDR3: TGTGCCAGCAGCTTGGGGGGAGGGCCATACGAGCAGTACTTC. It codes for CASSLGGGPYEQYF.

J is TRBJ2-5 and V is TRBV5-6; no clear D. Germline assignment: CDR1 SGHDT and CDR2 YYEEEE. V was shortened by 2 bases and J by 4 bases, with 15 bases between the two germline ends. This CDR3 region has 15 residues. The CDR3 DNA sequence: TGTGCCAGCAGCTTCGTGGGAACAGCCGGAGAGACCCAGTACTTC. This translates into CASSFVGTAGETQYF.

This clonotype was seen at least ten times. The V and J genes are TRBV7-8 and TRBJ2-2; the match to TRBD2 covers 7 bases. There are 16 residues in the CDR3. Germline V CDR1 and CDR2: SGHVS, FQNEAQ. With V trimmed by 1 base and J by 6 bases, 8 bases remained unmatched. The CDR3: CASSLGGLVQPGELFF. In DNA form, the CDR3 reads TGTGCCAGCAGCTTAGGAGGACTAGTGCAACCCGGGGAGCTGTTTTTT.

This clonotype has ten or more counts. The chain combines TRBV28 with TRBJ2-7; D uncertain. V lost 3 bases, J lost 6 bases, and 6 bases lay in between. CDR3 length: 11 amino acids. Germline CDR1 is MDHEN and CDR2 is SYDVKM. This CDR3 reads CASSFALEQYF. In DNA, the CDR3 is TGTGCCAGCAGTTTTGCGCTCGAGCAGTACTTC.

This chain uses TRBV19 with TRBJ2-1; perhaps TRBD2 as D (5 bases). CDR1 and CDR2 from the germline V gene are LNHDA and SQIVND (reference sequence). The length of the CDR3 is 15 residues. V lost 5 bases and J 8 bases, leaving 19 bases between the germline ends. The CDR3 loop is CASSPWYREGDEQFF. CDR3 nucleotides: TGTGCCAGTAGTCCTTGGTACCGCGAGGGCGATGAGCAGTTCTTC.

The J gene is TRBJ2-7, the V gene TRBV7-9, with unresolved D. Deletions cut 5 bases from V and 2 bases from J, with 10 bases between. The CDR3 is 13 amino acids. The germline CDR1 and CDR2 sequences are SEHNR and FQNEAQ (reference sequence). CDR3 bases: TGTGCCAGCAGCGGGGTGGGAACCTACGAGCAGTACTTC. Protein: CASSGVGTYEQYF.

To note about this clonotype: An end of the junction differs from the germline gene, which may be a read error. The CDR3 is CASSLGAGTEAF. CDR3 coding DNA: TGTGCCAGCAGTTTAGGGGCCGGCACTGAAGCTTTC. The genes are TRBV28 and TRBJ2-6, with D tentatively TRBD1 (5 bases). This CDR3 has 12 residues. Per germline, CDR1 MDHEN and CDR2 SYDVKM.

V usage is TRBV7-6 and J usage is TRBJ2-1; 9 bases line up with TRBD1. Germline CDR1 is SGHVS and CDR2 is FNYEAQ. J gave up 6 bases and V 4 bases, and 7 bases lay outside the gene matches. The CDR3 is made up of 15 amino acids. CDR3 residues: CASSYPGQGSNEQFF. The CDR3 nucleotides read TGTGCCAGCAGCTACCCGGGACAGGGATCCAATGAGCAGTTCTTC.

Comment on this clonotype: The junction departs from germline at one end; a sequencing error may be responsible. The CDR3 DNA sequence: TGTGTCAGCAGCGTAGGGTCCCTGTCCAGTCAGCCCCAGCATTTT. Encoded protein: CVSSVGSLSSQPQHF. This chain joins TRBV9 and TRBJ1-5, with D hard to call. The CDR3 spans 15 residues. Germline-derived CDR1 and CDR2 are SGDLS and YYNGEE.

At least ten counts were recorded for this clonotype. The rearrangement uses TRBV19 and TRBJ1-2; 9 bases align to TRBD1. The CDR3 consists of 17 residues. The germline CDR1 and CDR2 sequences are LNHDA and SQIVND (reference sequence). V shed 0 bases and J 4 bases; nucleotides not matched to a gene: 9. The CDR3 is CASSIDAPGQGIYGYTF. The DNA of the CDR3 is TGTGCCAGTAGTATAGATGCACCGGGACAGGGTATCTATGGCTACACCTTC.

DNA of the CDR3: TGTGCCAGCAGCTTCAGGCAGGGACACTCTGGGGCCAACGTCCTGACTTTC. It is translated as CASSFRQGHSGANVLTF. This chain connects TRBV7-6 to TRBJ2-6, with D possibly matching TRBD1 (6 bases). Deletions cut 3 bases from V and 0 bases from J, with 12 bases between. Germline CDR1 is SGHVS and CDR2 is FNYEAQ. CDR3 length: 17 amino acids.

By frequency in the sample, this clonotype is medium-sized. The V and J genes are TRBV7-2 and TRBJ2-7, with D unresolved. In germline, CDR1 is SGHTA, CDR2 FQGNSA. The V end was cut by 1 base, the J end by 5 bases, with 9 bases between. The CDR3 extends over 13 amino acids. The CDR3 DNA sequence: TGTGCCAGCAGCTTAGTTCAAGGTGACGAGCAGTACTTC. Translation: CASSLVQGDEQYF.

Turning to this clonotype: The CDR3 does not end in the conserved phenylalanine or tryptophan, so this is likely a read error. V and J are TRBV20-1 and TRBJ1-4, with D tentatively TRBD1 (6 bases). The CDR3 extends over 13 amino acids. Germline lookup yields CDR1 DFQATT and CDR2 SNEGSKA (reference sequence). The CDR3 spells CSVTGPTNEKLFL. As DNA, the CDR3 is TGCAGCGTTACAGGGCCAACTAATGAAAAACTGTTTCTT.

The chain couples TRBV11-3 to TRBJ2-1; tentative D call: TRBD1 (6 bases). Per the germline V gene, CDR1 is SGHNT and CDR2 is YENEEA. V lost 2 bases and J 6 bases, leaving 20 bases between the germline ends. The CDR3 consists of 17 residues. This CDR3 is CASSLSPPRGLVNEQFF. Written as DNA, the CDR3 is TGTGCCAGCAGCTTATCTCCCCCCAGGGGTCTGGTCAATGAGCAGTTCTTC. The full variable domain, in which reference TRBV11-3 and TRBJ2-1 provide the parts outside the CDR3, is EAGVVQSPRYKIIEKKQPVAFWCNPISGHNTLYWYLQNLGQGPELLIRYENEEAVDDSQLPKDRFSAERLKGVDSTLKIQPAELGDSAVYLCASSLSPPRGLVNEQFFGPGTRLTVL.

The CDR3 loop is CSARGPGSAGANVLTF. In nucleotides, the CDR3 is TGCAGTGCTAGAGGCCCGGGTTCGGCAGGGGCCAACGTCCTGACTTTC. The chain combines TRBV20-1 with TRBJ2-6; D remains unclear. The CDR3 contains 16 residues. V was shortened by 1 base and J by 4 bases, with 14 bases between the two germline ends. Germline V gene lookup returns CDR1 DFQATT and CDR2 SNEGSKA (reference sequence).

Details on this clonotype: A read error may account for a junction end that differs from germline. The rearrangement links TRBV6-4 to TRBJ2-3; 11 positions match TRBD2. The CDR3 loop spans 17 amino acids. Germline loops: CDR1 MRHNA, CDR2 SNTAGT. CDR3 bases: TGTACCAGCAGTGATGATCTTGAACTAGCGGGAGTGAATACGCAGTATTTT. Translation gives CTSSDDLELAGVNTQYF.

This clonotype was found many times. The gene calls are TRBV6-2 or TRBV6-3 and TRBJ2-4; either TRBD1 or TRBD2 may supply D (5 bases each). The germline V and J ends were trimmed by 0 bases and 9 bases, with 9 bases remaining between them. The CDR3 has 13 amino acids. Germline CDR1 is MNHEY and CDR2 is SVGEGT. The DNA of the CDR3 is TGTGCCAGCAGTTACTCGGGGGTGCGCATTCAGTACTTC. This codes for CASSYSGVRIQYF.

This clonotype was observed at least ten times. The chain carries TRBV2 and TRBJ2-2, with D perhaps being TRBD1 or TRBD2 (5 bases each). The V end was cut by 7 bases, the J end by 1 base, with 13 bases between. This CDR3 spans 15 amino acids. Germline CDR1 is SNHLY and CDR2 is FYNNEI. The CDR3, as DNA: TGTGCCAGCAACGAGGGGACGATGAACACCGGGGAGCTGTTTTTT. Translating gives CASNEGTMNTGELFF.

A remark on this clonotype: One end of the junction fails to match germline, which may point to a read error. The chain links TRBV25-1 to TRBJ2-7; 14 bases are a match to TRBD2. The CDR3 covers 14 residues. From germline, CDR1 is MGHDK and CDR2 SYGVNS. The CDR3 nucleotides are TGTGCCAGTCAAAATGGACTAGCGGGAGGCGAGCGGTACTTC. As protein: CASQNGLAGGERYF.

Only a few counts were recorded for this clonotype. The chain couples TRBV2 to TRBJ1-6, with D hard to call. Germline values: CDR1 SNHLY, CDR2 FYNNEI. Between the trimmed V and J ends, which lost 3 bases and 7 bases, there was a span of 4 bases. The CDR3 contains 12 residues. The CDR3 DNA is TGTGCCAGCAGTGACTCGAATTCACCCCTCCACTTT. This sequence encodes CASSDSNSPLHF.